This TCR beta chain originates from a study of T cell repertoires in cytomegalovirus infection. Looking at the study overall: The authors used CMV epitopes that were HLA-C-restricted (recently identified) and HLA-B-restricted (well studied). Through public TCR beta signatures, both CMV infection and matching HLA type were indicated.

Study findings and constraints: HLA-C-restricted CMV clonotypes gave the most frequent clonotype in two of eight donors. Based on cumulative public TCR beta family frequency, carriers of CMV plus the relevant HLA were identified.

CDR1 and CDR2 (germline): SGHVS, FQNEAQ. CDR3 length: 15 amino acids. V gave up 3 bases and J gave up 0 bases, with 12 bases separating them. As for this clonotype: Its cognate antigen is unknown.

TCRdb ran MiXCR on the reads and lists one entry per CDR3 protein. The sample lists 110,000 or so distinct CDR3 sequences; 30% were seen once. The J gene is TRBJ2-7, the V gene TRBV7-8; D is uncertain. The TCR sequence derives from a human donor in good health (CMV status not recorded). Some clones in this sample may be carry-over from other donors' samples. Sequencing was performed on CD8+ T cells from cultured PBMCs, taken from culture after CMV antigen stimulation. The CDR3 DNA is TGTGCCAGCAGCTTCTGGCGCAAAAGCTCCTACGAGCAGTACTTC. Its protein product is CASSFWRKSSYEQYF. The full variable domain, in which reference TRBV7-8 and TRBJ2-7 provide the parts outside the CDR3, is GAGVSQSPRYKVAKRGQDVALRCDPISGHVSLFWYQQALGQGPEFLTYFQNEAQLDKSGLPSDRFFAERPEGSVSTLKIQRTQQEDSAVYLCASSFWRKSSYEQYFGPGTRLTVT.